The 9 T cell receptor beta chains presented below share a single source sample, sequenced in a study of post-analysis software for immune sequencing data. Built from TCR beta cDNA, the libraries had unique molecular identifiers in them. TCRdb itself ran the PCR reads through MiXCR, one entry per CDR3 protein. The profile covers 800,000 to 950,000 distinct CDR3 sequences, with about 53% appearing a single time and roughly 4.4% taken by the ten largest. Their cognate antigens are unknown. Findings of the study overall: Four to six TRBV segments, including TRBV5-6, TRBV5-1 and TRBV20-1, were more frequent in patients than controls.

Sequencing was performed on blood. These receptors were collected from a girl between 10 and 17 years old with multiple sclerosis.

This sequence joins TRBV12-3 or TRBV12-4 and TRBJ2-5; D perhaps matches TRBD2 (5 bases). V was clipped by 5 bases and J by 2 bases, with 18 bases between them. The CDR3 loop spans 16 amino acids. This CDR3 reads CASSHPALAEQETQYF. The DNA for the CDR3 is TGTGCCAGCAGTCACCCCGCGCTAGCAGAACAAGAGACCCAGTACTTC.

The CDR3 protein is CASSLAGTRATDTQYF. In nucleotides, the CDR3 is TGTGCCAGCAGCTTGGCCGGGACTAGGGCGACAGATACGCAGTATTTT. This chain connects TRBV7-2 to TRBJ2-3; TRBD2 agrees at 8 bases. CDR3 length equals 16 residues. V lost 3 bases and J lost 3; bases outside the gene matches: 8. Germline V lookup: CDR1 SGHTA, CDR2 FQGNSA.

This clonotype was counted a single time. V is TRBV14 and J is TRBJ2-5; 7 nucleotides align to TRBD2. V shed 2 bases and J 3 bases; nucleotides not matched to a gene: 3. The length of the CDR3 is 14 residues. The germline gives CDR1 SGHDN, CDR2 FVKESK. The CDR3 sequence: CASSQLSGEETQYF. CDR3 DNA sequence: TGTGCCAGCAGCCAACTAAGCGGGGAAGAGACCCAGTACTTC. The variable domain in full, completed from reference TRBV14 and TRBJ2-5, reads EAGVTQFPSHSVIEKGQTVTLRCDPISGHDNLYWYRRVMGKEIKFLLHFVKESKQDESGMPNNRFLAERTGGTYSTLKVQPAELEDSGVYFCASSQLSGEETQYFGPGTRLLVL.

CDR3 in amino acids: CASSLPGQFYGYTF. The DNA of the CDR3 is TGTGCCAGCAGCTTACCCGGACAGTTCTATGGCTACACCTTC. The V and J genes are TRBV7-9 and TRBJ1-2; possibly TRBD1 for D (6 bases). Germline assignment: CDR1 SEHNR and CDR2 FQNEAQ (reference sequence). V lost 2 bases to trimming and J lost 4 bases, with 11 bases between them. The CDR3 length is 14 residues.

The chain links TRBV7-8 to TRBJ2-7; possibly TRBD2 for D (6 bases). V gave up 1 base and J gave up 1 base, with 11 bases separating them. The CDR3 is 15 amino acids. Per the germline V gene, CDR1 is SGHVS and CDR2 is FQNEAQ. The CDR3 reads CASSLGRDWSYEQYF. CDR3 nucleotides: TGTGCCAGCAGCTTAGGTAGGGACTGGTCCTACGAGCAGTACTTC.

The genes are TRBV29-1 and TRBJ2-1; D remains unclear. CDR1 and CDR2 (germline): SQVTM, ANQGSEA. The CDR3 loop spans 9 amino acids. V dropped 4 bases and J dropped 10 bases, with 5 bases sitting between them. The CDR3 sequence is CSVGKEQFF. The CDR3 nucleotides read TGCAGCGTTGGAAAGGAGCAGTTCTTC.

The V and J genes are TRBV5-1 and TRBJ2-1; D call uncertain. CDR3 length: 12 amino acids. Germline V gene lookup returns CDR1 SGHRS and CDR2 YFSETQ. The ends were cut back, 0 bases at V and 7 bases at J, with 5 bases in the middle. CDR3 loop: CASSLEWNEQFF. The CDR3 bases are TGCGCCAGCAGCTTGGAGTGGAATGAGCAGTTCTTC.

The chain couples TRBV3-1 to TRBJ2-1; D tentatively reads TRBD1 or TRBD2 (5 bases each). The CDR3 runs 16 residues. Germline CDR1 is LGHDT and CDR2 is YNNKEL (reference sequence). Trimming took 0 bases from V and 2 from J, leaving 11 bases between them. CDR3 residues: CASSQEPGAPYNEQFF. In DNA form, the CDR3 reads TGTGCCAGCAGCCAAGAGCCCGGGGCCCCCTACAATGAGCAGTTCTTC.

The rearrangement joins TRBV5-1 to TRBJ2-5; the D is unclear. This CDR3 region has 12 residues. V shed 4 bases and J shed 8 bases, with 12 bases lying between them. The germline V gene has CDR1 SGHRS and CDR2 YFSETQ. As DNA, the CDR3 is TGCGCCAGCAGCGACGGTATGAAAACCCAGTACTTC. Its protein product is CASSDGMKTQYF.